The sequence of this TCR beta chain was determined in a study of T cell responses to AZD1222 COVID-19 vaccine. Findings and caveats of the study: Spike-specific TCRs gained breadth and depth after people received two AZD1222 doses. The reported proportion of spike-specific TCRs targeting unmutated variant regions was nearly half. Possibly, clonal diversity was underestimated; donors were largely white British and included more females. After the peak T cell response, and only then, were repertoires sampled.

Worth noting for this clone: Its antigen is as yet unknown.

Assay used: immunoSEQ multiplex PCR; TCRdb lists only in-frame clones, some missing. The data show roughly 72,000 clones, with 85% seen just once and about 20% held by the top ten. Germline values: CDR1 SQVTM, CDR2 ANQGSEA. The germline V and J ends were trimmed by 6 bases and 4 bases, with 12 bases remaining between them. This CDR3 region has 13 residues. The V gene is TRBV29-1, the J gene TRBJ2-2; tentatively, D is TRBD1 or TRBD2 (5 bases each). The TCR originated in an adult in good health. The specimen comprised peripheral blood, sampled on day 0 of AZD1222 vaccination. The CDR3 spells CSVGVPSTGELFF. The CDR3, as DNA: TGCAGCGTGGGGGTACCGAGCACCGGGGAGCTGTTTTTT.